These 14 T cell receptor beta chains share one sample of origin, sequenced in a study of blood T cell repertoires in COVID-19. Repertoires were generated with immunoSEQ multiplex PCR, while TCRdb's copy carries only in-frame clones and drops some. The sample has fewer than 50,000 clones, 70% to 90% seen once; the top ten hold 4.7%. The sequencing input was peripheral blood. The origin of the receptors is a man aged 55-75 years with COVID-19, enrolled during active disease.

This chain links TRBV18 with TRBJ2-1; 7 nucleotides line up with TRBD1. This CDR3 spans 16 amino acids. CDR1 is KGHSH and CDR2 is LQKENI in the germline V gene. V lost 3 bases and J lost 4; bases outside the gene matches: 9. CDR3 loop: CASSPEDRPGYNEQFF. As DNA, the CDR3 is TGTGCCAGCTCACCGGAGGACAGGCCCGGGTACAATGAGCAGTTCTTC.

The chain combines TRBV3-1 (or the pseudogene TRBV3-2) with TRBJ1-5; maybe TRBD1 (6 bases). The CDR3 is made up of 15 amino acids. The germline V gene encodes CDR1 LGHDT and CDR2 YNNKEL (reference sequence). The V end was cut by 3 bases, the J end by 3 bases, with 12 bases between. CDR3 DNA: TGTGCCAGCAGCCAGGGGCAGGGGATCAATCAGCCCCAGCATTTT. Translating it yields CASSQGQGINQPQHF.

The CDR3 protein is CASSSFDRGRSGELFF. In DNA form, the CDR3 reads TGTGCCAGCAGTTCCTTCGACAGGGGGCGTTCCGGGGAGCTGTTTTTT. The V and J genes are TRBV28 and TRBJ2-2; 10 bases map to TRBD1. The CDR3 has 16 amino acids. V was clipped by 4 bases and J by 6 bases; unmatched bases: 8. CDR1 is MDHEN, CDR2 SYDVKM, per germline.

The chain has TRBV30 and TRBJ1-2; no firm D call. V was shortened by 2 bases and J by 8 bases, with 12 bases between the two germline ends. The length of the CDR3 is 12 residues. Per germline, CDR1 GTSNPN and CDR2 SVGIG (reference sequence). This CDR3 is CAWSPLVRGYTF. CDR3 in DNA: TGTGCCTGGAGTCCCTTAGTGCGGGGCTACACCTTC.

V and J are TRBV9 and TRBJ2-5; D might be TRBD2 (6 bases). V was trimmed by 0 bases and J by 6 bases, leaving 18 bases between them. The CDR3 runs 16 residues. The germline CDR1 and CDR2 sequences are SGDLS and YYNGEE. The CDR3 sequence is CASSVESLSGLKTQYF. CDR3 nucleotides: TGTGCCAGCAGCGTAGAATCCCTTAGCGGACTGAAGACCCAGTACTTC.

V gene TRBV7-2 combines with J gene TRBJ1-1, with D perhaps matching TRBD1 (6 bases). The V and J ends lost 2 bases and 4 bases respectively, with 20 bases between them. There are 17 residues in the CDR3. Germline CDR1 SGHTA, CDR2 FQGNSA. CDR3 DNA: TGTGCCAGCAGCTTAATGGGGCTGAGGGGGACGAGCACTGAAGCTTTCTTT. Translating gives CASSLMGLRGTSTEAFF.

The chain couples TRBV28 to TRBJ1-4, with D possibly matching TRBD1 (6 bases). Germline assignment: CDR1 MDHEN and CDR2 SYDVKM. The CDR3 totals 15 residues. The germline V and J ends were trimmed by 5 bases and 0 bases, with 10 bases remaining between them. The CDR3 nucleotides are TGTGCCAGCAGTCTGACAGGCCCAACTAATGAAAAACTGTTTTTT. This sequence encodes CASSLTGPTNEKLFF.

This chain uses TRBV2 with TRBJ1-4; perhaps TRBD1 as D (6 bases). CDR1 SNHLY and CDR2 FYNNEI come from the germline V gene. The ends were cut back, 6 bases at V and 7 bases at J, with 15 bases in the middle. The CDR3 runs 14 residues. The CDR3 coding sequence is TGTGCCAGCAGGATAAGGGGGGGGAGTGAAAAACTGTTTTTT. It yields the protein CASRIRGGSEKLFF.

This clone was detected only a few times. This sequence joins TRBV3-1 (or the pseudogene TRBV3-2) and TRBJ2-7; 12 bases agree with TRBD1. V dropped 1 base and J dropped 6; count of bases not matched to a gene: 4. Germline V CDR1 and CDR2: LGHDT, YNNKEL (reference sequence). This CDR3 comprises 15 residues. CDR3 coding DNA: TGTGCCAGCAGCCAAGTGGGACAGGGGGCGACCGAGCAGTACTTC. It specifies CASSQVGQGATEQYF.

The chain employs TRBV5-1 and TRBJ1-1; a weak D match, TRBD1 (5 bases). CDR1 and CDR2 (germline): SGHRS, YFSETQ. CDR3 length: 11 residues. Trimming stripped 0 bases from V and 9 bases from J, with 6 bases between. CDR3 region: CASSLGGQAFF. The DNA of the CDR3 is TGCGCCAGCAGCTTGGGGGGCCAAGCTTTCTTT.

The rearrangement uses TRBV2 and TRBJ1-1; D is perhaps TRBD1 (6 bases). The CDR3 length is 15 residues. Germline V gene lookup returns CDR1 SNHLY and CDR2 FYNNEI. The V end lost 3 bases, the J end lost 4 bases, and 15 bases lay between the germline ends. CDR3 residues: CASSERGLGGTEAFF. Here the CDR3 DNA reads TGTGCCAGCAGTGAGCGAGGTTTAGGGGGCACTGAAGCTTTCTTT.

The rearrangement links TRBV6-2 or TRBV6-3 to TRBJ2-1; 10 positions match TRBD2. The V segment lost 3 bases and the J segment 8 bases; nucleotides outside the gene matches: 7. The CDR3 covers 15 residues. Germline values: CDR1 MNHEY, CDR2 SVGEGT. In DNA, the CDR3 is TGTGCCAGCAGTTATATAGCGGGAGGATTTGATGAGCAGTTCTTC. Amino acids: CASSYIAGGFDEQFF.

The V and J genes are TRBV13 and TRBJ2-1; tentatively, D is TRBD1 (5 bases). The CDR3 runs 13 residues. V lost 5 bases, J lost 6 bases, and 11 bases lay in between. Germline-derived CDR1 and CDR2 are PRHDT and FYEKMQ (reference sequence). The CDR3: CASSPSGFNEQFF. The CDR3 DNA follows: TGTGCCAGCAGCCCCTCAGGGTTCAATGAGCAGTTCTTC.

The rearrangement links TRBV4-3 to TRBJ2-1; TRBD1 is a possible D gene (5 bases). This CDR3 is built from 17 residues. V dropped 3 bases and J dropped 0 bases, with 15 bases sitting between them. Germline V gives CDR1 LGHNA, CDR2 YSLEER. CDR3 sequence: CASSHSRVKGSYNEQFF. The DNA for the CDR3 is TGCGCCAGCAGCCACTCCAGGGTTAAGGGCTCCTACAATGAGCAGTTCTTC.